These 32 T cell receptor beta chains were all obtained from the same sample, sequenced in a study of blood T cells in healthy people across ages (dated by TCRdb to between 2014 and 2017). The library was generated by 5' RACE. Sequencing instrument: Illumina HiSeq 2500. A second PCR of roughly 7 to 11 cycles was run with a J-beta primer mix and a sample-barcoded 5' primer. In-frame beta chains were kept once TCRdb had trimmed the public reads at Q25 with fastp and called clones with MiXCR. Entries are consolidated by CDR3 protein sequence, retaining the most common genes and DNA. In this sample the table shows over a million distinct CDR3 sequences, roughly two fifths of which occur a single time. Approximately 4% of the sample lies in the top ten. The sample comprised blood. These receptors were taken from a young woman in good health.

This chain connects TRBV20-1 to TRBJ1-5, with a tentative D call TRBD1 (5 bases). This CDR3 has 12 residues. Germline-derived CDR1 and CDR2 are DFQATT and SNEGSKA (reference sequence). Trimming shortened V by 5 bases and J by 3 bases, and 8 bases separated the two germline ends. The CDR3 DNA is TGCAGTGCTCAGGGAAACAATCAGCCCCAGCATTTT. This encodes CSAQGNNQPQHF.

The J gene is TRBJ2-7, the V gene TRBV6-6, with D unresolved. CDR1 and CDR2 (germline): MNHNY, SVGAGI (reference sequence). V was pared by 3 bases and J by 0 bases, with 9 bases between. CDR3 length: 14 amino acids. CDR3 sequence: CASSYGKSSYEQYF. CDR3 in DNA: TGTGCCAGCAGTTATGGGAAGAGCTCCTACGAGCAGTACTTC.

The chain carries TRBV12-3 or TRBV12-4 and TRBJ2-1; 14 nucleotides agree with TRBD2. J gave up 0 bases and V 5 bases, and 6 bases lay outside the gene matches. This CDR3 has 18 amino acids. CDR3 DNA: TGTGCCAGCAGTCTGGGACTAGCGGGAGCCCTCTCCTACAATGAGCAGTTCTTC. Its protein product is CASSLGLAGALSYNEQFF.

The chain employs TRBV20-1 and TRBJ2-5; a weak D match, TRBD2 (6 bases). Germline V lookup: CDR1 DFQATT, CDR2 SNEGSKA (reference sequence). The CDR3 covers 14 residues. Trimming took off 0 bases at V and 11 bases at J, with 19 bases between the two ends. The CDR3 DNA follows: TGCAGTGCTAGAGATCGGAGAGGGAGGAATGAGCAGTACTTC. It is translated as CSARDRRGRNEQYF.

This chain connects TRBV15 to TRBJ2-1; the D call may be TRBD1 or TRBD2 (5 bases each). The V gene lost 0 bases and the J gene lost 11 bases, with 14 bases spanning the gap. Germline V gene data show CDR1 as LNHNV and CDR2 as YYDKDF (reference sequence). The length of the CDR3 is 14 residues. This CDR3 is CATSRDSGRSQQFF. The DNA for the CDR3 is TGTGCCACCAGCAGAGATTCGGGGCGGAGTCAGCAGTTCTTC. The whole variable domain, filled in from reference TRBV15 and TRBJ2-1, reads DAMVIQNPRYQVTQFGKPVTLSCSQTLNHNVMYWYQQKSSQAPKLLFHYYDKDFNNEADTPDNFQSRRPNTSFCFLDIRSPGLGDTAMYLCATSRDSGRSQQFFGPGTRLTVL.

The chain carries TRBV28 and TRBJ1-4; D is uncertain. The CDR3 sequence is 14 residues long. The V gene's germline CDR1 is MDHEN and CDR2 SYDVKM. Trimming cost V 2 bases and J 3 bases, with 7 bases left between them. CDR3 sequence reads: CASSLHLPNEKLFF. In nucleotides, the CDR3 is TGTGCCAGCAGTTTACACCTTCCTAATGAAAAACTGTTTTTT.

The gene calls are TRBV7-8 and TRBJ2-2; D possibly corresponds to TRBD2 (6 bases). The ends were cut back, 5 bases at V and 6 bases at J, with 13 bases in the middle. Germline values: CDR1 SGHVS, CDR2 FQNEAQ. There are 14 residues in the CDR3. DNA for the CDR3: TGTGCCAGCAGCCCAAGACTAGATTCCGGGGAGCTGTTTTTT. This gives the protein CASSPRLDSGELFF.

This clonotype was counted a few times. V gene TRBV7-2 combines with J gene TRBJ2-7; D possibly uses TRBD1 or TRBD2 (6 bases each). Germline-derived CDR1 and CDR2 are SGHTA and FQGNSA. V dropped 4 bases and J dropped 2 bases, with 15 bases sitting between them. The CDR3 spans 15 residues. CDR3 nucleotides: TGTGCCAGCAGCTCCGGGGGCTACCTCACCTACGAGCAGTACTTC. Translated: CASSSGGYLTYEQYF. Full variable domain (missing parts from reference TRBV7-2 and TRBJ2-7): GAGVSQSPSNKVTEKGKDVELRCDPISGHTALYWYRQSLGQGLEFLIYFQGNSAPDKSGLPSDRFSAERTGGSVSTLTIQRTQQEDSAVYLCASSSGGYLTYEQYFGPGTRLTVT.

The genes are TRBV20-1 and TRBJ2-3; 9 nucleotides align to TRBD1. V was pared by 3 bases and J by 5 bases, with 9 bases of the junction left unmatched. Per germline, CDR1 DFQATT and CDR2 SNEGSKA (reference sequence). The CDR3 contains 15 residues. The CDR3 sequence: CSARYWGQGVDTQYF. As DNA, the CDR3 is TGCAGTGCTAGGTACTGGGGACAGGGCGTAGATACGCAGTATTTT.

This rearrangement joins TRBV7-3 to TRBJ2-2; 10 bases are shared with TRBD2. The CDR3 covers 15 residues. Germline CDR1 is SGHTA and CDR2 is FQGTGA. V lost 7 bases to trimming and J lost 5 bases; unmatched junction nucleotides: 7. The CDR3 coding sequence is TGTGCCAGCAAGCGGGAGGGCCGAAGGACCGGGGAGCTGTTTTTT. Translating gives CASKREGRRTGELFF.

This chain uses TRBV5-5 with TRBJ2-7; 8 bases line up with TRBD2. The CDR3 has 12 amino acids. V dropped 7 bases and J dropped 7; count of bases not matched to a gene: 7. Looked up from germline, CDR1 is SGHKS and CDR2 is YYEKEE (reference sequence). CDR3 in DNA: TGTGCCAGCCGGACTAGCAATAATGAGCAGTACTTC. Its translation: CASRTSNNEQYF. The variable domain in full, with the rest retrieved from reference TRBV5-5 and TRBJ2-7, is DAGVTQSPTHLIKTRGQQVTLRCSPISGHKSVSWYQQVLGQGPQFIFQYYEKEERGRGNFPDRFSARQFPNYSSELNVNALLLGDSALYLCASRTSNNEQYFGPGTRLTVT.

This clonotype was detected only a few times. The V call is TRBV7-9, the J call TRBJ1-2, with D perhaps matching TRBD1 (6 bases). Germline lookup yields CDR1 SEHNR and CDR2 FQNEAQ (reference sequence). The length of the CDR3 is 13 residues. Trimming took 4 bases from V and 6 from J, leaving 12 bases between them. The CDR3 region is CASSSTGYDGYTF. The CDR3 nucleotides are TGTGCCAGCAGCTCTACAGGGTACGATGGCTACACCTTC.

This clonotype was seen a few times. The chain has TRBV6-5 and TRBJ1-6, with no clear D. The CDR3 is 15 residues long. Deletions cut 2 bases from V and 4 bases from J, with 9 bases between. CDR1 MNHEY and CDR2 SVGAGI come from the germline V gene. CDR3 amino acids: CASSYKGPYNSPLHF. As DNA, the CDR3 is TGTGCCAGCAGTTACAAAGGGCCTTATAATTCACCCCTCCACTTT.

This clonotype was detected once. The chain has TRBV5-4 and TRBJ2-1, with D possibly TRBD1 on 5 matching bases. The ends were cut back, 5 bases at V and 0 bases at J, with 18 bases in the middle. This CDR3 has 17 residues. Germline CDR1 SGHNT, CDR2 YYREEE (reference sequence). The CDR3 loop is CASSFDSVPRSYNEQFF. The CDR3 DNA is TGTGCCAGCAGTTTTGACAGCGTCCCCCGCTCCTACAATGAGCAGTTCTTC.

The rearrangement uses TRBV20-1 and TRBJ2-3, with 7 bases matching TRBD2. This CDR3 spans 13 amino acids. Germline-derived CDR1 and CDR2 are DFQATT and SNEGSKA (reference sequence). V lost 6 bases and J lost 0; bases outside the gene matches: 3. Here the CDR3 reads CSATRGSTDTQYF. The CDR3 nucleotides are TGCAGTGCCACGCGGGGGAGCACAGATACGCAGTATTTT.

About this clonotype: Germline is not matched at one junction end, which may reflect a read error. The chain couples TRBV7-9 to TRBJ1-2, with D perhaps matching TRBD1 (5 bases). Germline V gene data show CDR1 as SEHNR and CDR2 as FQNEAQ (reference sequence). The CDR3 covers 12 residues. CDR3 bases: TGTGCCAGCAGCTTAAGCAGGGTCGGCTACAACTTC. It codes for CASSLSRVGYNF. The variable domain in full, with the rest retrieved from reference TRBV7-9 and TRBJ1-2, is DTGVSQNPRHKITKRGQNVTFRCDPISEHNRLYWYRQTLGQGPEFLTYFQNEAQLEKSRLLSDRFSAERPKGSFSTLEIQRTEQGDSAMYLCASSLSRVGYNFGSGTRLTVV.

V usage is TRBV4-1 and J usage is TRBJ2-2; the match to TRBD1 covers 7 bases. The CDR3 loop spans 17 amino acids. From germline, CDR1 is MGHRA and CDR2 YSYEKL. Losses at the gene ends were 3 bases for V and 0 bases for J; bases not matched to a gene: 7. CDR3 in DNA: TGCGCCAGCAGCCAGAGACGCAGGGGGACGAACACCGGGGAGCTGTTTTTT. It yields the protein CASSQRRRGTNTGELFF.

V gene TRBV2 combines with J gene TRBJ2-7, with D maybe TRBD2 (6 bases). The end of the DNA is better explained by TRBJ2-5, so the J call may be wrong. CDR1 SNHLY and CDR2 FYNNEI come from the germline V gene. The CDR3 length is 12 residues. The CDR3 DNA is TGTGCCAGCAGGGGACTTCTACAGACCCAGTACTTC. Its protein product is CASRGLLQTQYF.

This clonotype appeared a few times. The V and J genes are TRBV20-1 and TRBJ2-7, with 9 bases aligning to TRBD1. With 4 bases clipped from V and 3 bases from J, the junction kept 7 bases outside the gene matches. This CDR3 contains 14 residues. Germline lookup yields CDR1 DFQATT and CDR2 SNEGSKA (reference sequence). CDR3 amino acids: CSAKTGTGFYEQYF. CDR3 coding DNA: TGCAGTGCTAAAACCGGGACAGGGTTCTACGAGCAGTACTTC.

Only a few counts were recorded for this clonotype. This chain joins TRBV29-1 and TRBJ2-4; D is unresolved. V was pared by 7 bases and J by 13 bases, with 26 bases between. CDR1 and CDR2 from the germline V gene are SQVTM and ANQGSEA. The CDR3 length is 14 residues. The CDR3 DNA is TGCAGCGCTGACCTAGAAACCAGTGACAATGAGCAGTACTTC. It codes for CSADLETSDNEQYF.

The genes are TRBV4-1 and TRBJ2-1; 9 bases match TRBD2. The CDR3 runs to 18 residues. J lost 6 bases, V lost 4 bases, and 16 bases had no gene match. Germline V lookup: CDR1 MGHRA, CDR2 YSYEKL. CDR3 sequence: CASSLAGRAGGSRNEQFF. The DNA for the CDR3 is TGCGCCAGCAGCCTGGCAGGTCGAGCGGGAGGATCTCGCAATGAGCAGTTCTTC.

This clonotype was seen a handful of times. Here the CDR3 reads CATSDSIADTQYF. The CDR3 bases are TGTGCTACCTCGGACAGTATCGCAGATACGCAGTATTTT. This chain links TRBV7-7 with TRBJ2-3; D is perhaps TRBD1 (6 bases). The CDR3 is 13 residues long. Germline V CDR1 and CDR2: SSHAT, FNYEAQ (reference sequence).

This clonotype has just a few counts. The chain has TRBV7-3 and TRBJ2-1, with 10 bases identical to TRBD2. The junction had 6 bases not matched to a gene; V was cut back by 5 bases and J by 8 bases. CDR3 length: 14 residues. Germline loops: CDR1 SGHTA, CDR2 FQGTGA. The CDR3 DNA follows: TGTGCCAGCAGCCCGGGACTAGCGCACGATGAGCAGTTCTTC. Amino acids: CASSPGLAHDEQFF. Drawing the rest from reference TRBV7-3 and TRBJ2-1, the complete variable domain is GAGVSQTPSNKVTEKGKYVELRCDPISGHTALYWYRQSLGQGPEFLIYFQGTGAADDSGLPNDRFFAVRPEGSVSTLKIQRTERGDSAVYLCASSPGLAHDEQFFGPGTRLTVL.

The table lists this clonotype with a few counts. The chain has TRBV13 and TRBJ2-7, with D tentatively TRBD2 (5 bases). Trimming cost V 1 base and J 3 bases, with 13 bases left between them. The CDR3 runs 15 residues. The germline V gene encodes CDR1 PRHDT and CDR2 FYEKMQ (reference sequence). The CDR3 sequence: CASSLVRGSIYEQYF. The CDR3 DNA follows: TGTGCCAGCAGCTTAGTTCGCGGGTCGATCTACGAGCAGTACTTC. Variable domain in full (rest from reference TRBV13 and TRBJ2-7): AAGVIQSPRHLIKEKRETATLKCYPIPRHDTVYWYQQGPGQDPQFLISFYEKMQSDKGSIPDRFSAQQFSDYHSELNMSSLELGDSALYFCASSLVRGSIYEQYFGPGTRLTVT.

Many counts were recorded for this clonotype. The junction departs from germline at one end; a sequencing error may be responsible. CDR3: CASSLYQGYEQYF. DNA for the CDR3: TGTGCCAGCAGCTTATACCAGGGCTACGAGCAGTACTTC. This chain connects TRBV5-1 to TRBJ2-7, with D perhaps matching TRBD1 (5 bases). This CDR3 region has 13 residues. From germline, CDR1 is SGHRS and CDR2 YFSETQ.

This clonotype has a handful of counts. This chain links TRBV2 with TRBJ2-3, with 8 bases identical to TRBD2. Germline CDR1 SNHLY, CDR2 FYNNEI. The CDR3 covers 16 residues. The J segment lost 0 bases and the V segment lost 6 bases, leaving 8 bases of the junction unmatched. The CDR3 loop is CASRLIAGTSTDTQYF. As DNA, the CDR3 is TGTGCCAGCAGACTAATAGCGGGGACTAGCACAGATACGCAGTATTTT. The full variable domain, its missing parts supplied by reference TRBV2 and TRBJ2-3, is EPEVTQTPSHQVTQMGQEVILRCVPISNHLYFYWYRQILGQKVEFLVSFYNNEISEKSEIFDDQFSVERPDGSNFTLKIRSTKLEDSAMYFCASRLIAGTSTDTQYFGPGTRLTVL.

The gene calls are TRBV6-2 or TRBV6-3 and TRBJ1-2, with 7 bases lining up with TRBD1. The CDR3 extends over 15 amino acids. Germline V gene sequence: CDR1 MNHEY, CDR2 SVGEGT. V gave up 5 bases and J gave up 4 bases; unmatched junction bases: 10. The CDR3 DNA reads TGTGCCAGCAGTCGACGACAGGGCCCTCTCTATGGCTACACCTTC. Protein product: CASSRRQGPLYGYTF.

This clonotype appeared a few times. The V gene is TRBV27, the J gene TRBJ1-2; TRBD1 matches 9 bases. Germline loops: CDR1 MNHEY, CDR2 SMNVEV (reference sequence). V shed 7 bases, J shed 4 bases, and the junction held 7 bases outside the gene matches. The CDR3 is made up of 14 amino acids. CDR3 sequence (DNA): TGTGCCAGCAAATACAGGGGGCAAGGCTATGGCTACACCTTC. Amino acid sequence: CASKYRGQGYGYTF.

This clonotype was found a few times. In DNA form, the CDR3 reads TGTGCCACCAGCAAAGAGCCCGGACAGGGGTACGAGCAGTACTTC. This translates into CATSKEPGQGYEQYF. V usage is TRBV15 and J usage is TRBJ2-7; 9 bases fit TRBD1. CDR3 length equals 15 residues. CDR1 and CDR2 from the germline V gene are LNHNV and YYDKDF (reference sequence). Unmatched junction bases numbered 8, after V lost 4 bases and J lost 4 bases.

This clonotype came up a few times. The chain couples TRBV27 to TRBJ2-5; 7 nucleotides match TRBD1. TRBJ2-7 matches the DNA end more closely, so the J call is doubtful. The CDR3 extends over 15 amino acids. CDR1 and CDR2 from the germline V gene are MNHEY and SMNVEV (reference sequence). The CDR3 DNA sequence: TGTGCCAGCAGTTTAAGGGGGCATAGTATCCACGAGCAGTACTTC. Translated, it gives CASSLRGHSIHEQYF.

CDR3 nucleotides: TGTGCCACCAGCAGAACCCCTCAGCGGGGCCTCAATGAGCAGTACTTC. Translated, it gives CATSRTPQRGLNEQYF. V is TRBV15 and J is TRBJ2-7; 7 positions agree with TRBD2. Trimming cost V 2 bases and J 7 bases; bases outside gene matches: 14. The germline CDR1 and CDR2 sequences are LNHNV and YYDKDF (reference sequence). The CDR3 spans 16 residues. The variable domain in full, with the rest retrieved from reference TRBV15 and TRBJ2-7, is DAMVIQNPRYQVTQFGKPVTLSCSQTLNHNVMYWYQQKSSQAPKLLFHYYDKDFNNEADTPDNFQSRRPNTSFCFLDIRSPGLGDTAMYLCATSRTPQRGLNEQYFGPGTRLTVT.

The rearrangement links TRBV20-1 to TRBJ2-1; TRBD2 agrees at 8 bases. This CDR3 spans 17 amino acids. Germline V gene data show CDR1 as DFQATT and CDR2 as SNEGSKA (reference sequence). Trimming cost V 2 bases and J 0 bases; bases outside gene matches: 9. DNA for the CDR3: TGCAGTGCTAGATCGCTGGGACTAGTGGGCTCCTACAATGAGCAGTTCTTC. Its translation: CSARSLGLVGSYNEQFF.